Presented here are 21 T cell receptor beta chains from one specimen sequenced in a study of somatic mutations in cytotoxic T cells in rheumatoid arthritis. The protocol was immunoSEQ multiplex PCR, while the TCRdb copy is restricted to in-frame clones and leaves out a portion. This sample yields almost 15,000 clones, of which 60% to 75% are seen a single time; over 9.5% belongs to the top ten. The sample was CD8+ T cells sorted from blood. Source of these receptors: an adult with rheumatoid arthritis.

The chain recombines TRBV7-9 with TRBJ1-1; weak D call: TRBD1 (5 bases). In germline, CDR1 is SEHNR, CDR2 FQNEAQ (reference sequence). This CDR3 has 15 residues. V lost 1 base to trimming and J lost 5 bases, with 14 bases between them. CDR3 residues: CASSLGGIGGTEAFF. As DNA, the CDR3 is TGTGCCAGCAGCTTAGGGGGAATCGGGGGGACTGAAGCTTTCTTT. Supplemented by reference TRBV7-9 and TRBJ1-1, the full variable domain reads DTGVSQNPRHKITKRGQNVTFRCDPISEHNRLYWYRQTLGQGPEFLTYFQNEAQLEKSRLLSDRFSAERPKGSFSTLEIQRTEQGDSAMYLCASSLGGIGGTEAFFGQGTRLTVV.

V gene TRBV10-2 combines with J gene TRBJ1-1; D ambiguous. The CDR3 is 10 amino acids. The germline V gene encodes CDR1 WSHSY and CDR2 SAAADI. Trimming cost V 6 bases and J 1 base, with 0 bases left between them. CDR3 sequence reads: CASRNTEAFF. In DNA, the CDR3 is TGCGCCAGCAGGAACACTGAAGCTTTCTTT.

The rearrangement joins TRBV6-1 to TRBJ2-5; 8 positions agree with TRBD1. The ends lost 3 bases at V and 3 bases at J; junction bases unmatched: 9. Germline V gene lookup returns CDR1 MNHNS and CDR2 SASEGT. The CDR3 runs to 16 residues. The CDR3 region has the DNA TGTGCCAGCAGTGATTTTGGGACAGGAGTCGAAGAGACCCAGTACTTC. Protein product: CASSDFGTGVEETQYF.

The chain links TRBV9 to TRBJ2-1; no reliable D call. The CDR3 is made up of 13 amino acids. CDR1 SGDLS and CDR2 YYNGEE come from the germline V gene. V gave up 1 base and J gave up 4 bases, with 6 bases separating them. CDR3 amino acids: CASSVSGYNEQFF. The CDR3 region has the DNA TGTGCCAGCAGCGTATCAGGTTACAATGAGCAGTTCTTC.

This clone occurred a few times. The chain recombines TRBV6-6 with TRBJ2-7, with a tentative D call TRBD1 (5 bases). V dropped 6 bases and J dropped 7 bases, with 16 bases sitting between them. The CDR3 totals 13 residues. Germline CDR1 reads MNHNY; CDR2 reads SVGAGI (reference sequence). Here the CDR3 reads CASSSVQGGEQYF. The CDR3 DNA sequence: TGTGCCAGCAGCAGCGTGCAGGGTGGTGAGCAGTACTTC.

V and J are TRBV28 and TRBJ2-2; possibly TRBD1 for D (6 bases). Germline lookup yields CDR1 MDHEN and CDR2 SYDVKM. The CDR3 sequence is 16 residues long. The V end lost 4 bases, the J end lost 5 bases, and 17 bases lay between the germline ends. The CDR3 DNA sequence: TGTGCCAGCAGTTACCCCCCCAGGGGTGCGACCGGGGAGCTGTTTTTT. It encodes CASSYPPRGATGELFF. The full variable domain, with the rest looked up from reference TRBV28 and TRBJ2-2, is DVKVTQSSRYLVKRTGEKVFLECVQDMDHENMFWYRQDPGLGLRLIYFSYDVKMKEKGDIPEGYSVSREKKERFSLILESASTNQTSMYLCASSYPPRGATGELFFGEGSRLTVL.

In DNA, the CDR3 is TGTGCCAGCAGTGAGAAGGGGCCGAACACTGAAGCTTTCTTT. The encoded protein is CASSEKGPNTEAFF. The chain joins TRBV2 to TRBJ1-1; possibly TRBD1 for D (5 bases). The CDR3 is 14 residues long. In germline, CDR1 is SNHLY, CDR2 FYNNEI. V shed 3 bases and J shed 1 base, with 9 bases lying between them.

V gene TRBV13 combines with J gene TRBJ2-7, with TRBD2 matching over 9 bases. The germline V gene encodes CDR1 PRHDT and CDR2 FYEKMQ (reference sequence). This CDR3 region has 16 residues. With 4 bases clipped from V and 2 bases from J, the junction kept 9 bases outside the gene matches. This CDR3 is CASSYGLAGRTYEQYF. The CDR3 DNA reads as TGTGCCAGCAGCTACGGGCTAGCGGGGAGAACCTACGAGCAGTACTTC.

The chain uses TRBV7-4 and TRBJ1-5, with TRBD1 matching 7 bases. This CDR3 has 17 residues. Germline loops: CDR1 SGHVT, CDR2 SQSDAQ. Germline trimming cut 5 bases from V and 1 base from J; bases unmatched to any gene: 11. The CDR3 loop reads CASSPQYDRASNQPQHF. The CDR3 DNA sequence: TGTGCCAGCAGCCCCCAATACGACAGGGCGAGCAATCAGCCCCAGCATTTT.

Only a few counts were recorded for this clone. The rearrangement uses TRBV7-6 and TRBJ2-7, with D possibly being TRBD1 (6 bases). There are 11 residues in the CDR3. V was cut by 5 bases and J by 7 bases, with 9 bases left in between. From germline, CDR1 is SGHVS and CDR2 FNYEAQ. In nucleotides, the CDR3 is TGTGCCAGCAGCATCGGACAGGAGCAGTACTTC. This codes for CASSIGQEQYF. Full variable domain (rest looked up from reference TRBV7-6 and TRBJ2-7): GAGVSQSPRYKVTKRGQDVALRCDPISGHVSLYWYRQALGQGPEFLTYFNYEAQQDKSGLPNDRFSAERPEGSISTLTIQRTEQRDSAMYRCASSIGQEQYFGPGTRLTVT.

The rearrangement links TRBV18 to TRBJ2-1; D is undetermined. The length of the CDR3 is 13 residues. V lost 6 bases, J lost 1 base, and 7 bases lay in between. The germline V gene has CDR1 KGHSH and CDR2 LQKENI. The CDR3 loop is CASSWGSYNEQFF. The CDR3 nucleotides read TGTGCCAGCTCTTGGGGTTCCTACAATGAGCAGTTCTTC.

The chain's CDR3 is CASSLSSAGYGYTF. The CDR3, as DNA: TGTGCCAGCAGTTTATCGTCCGCTGGCTATGGCTACACCTTC. The rearrangement links TRBV27 to TRBJ1-2; D remains unclear. CDR1 and CDR2 (germline): MNHEY, SMNVEV (reference sequence). This CDR3 comprises 14 residues. The ends were cut back, 0 bases at V and 4 bases at J, with 9 bases in the middle.

DNA of the CDR3: TGTGCCAGCAGCGGAGACGGGATCTATGGCTACACCTTC. Translating gives CASSGDGIYGYTF. The chain couples TRBV9 to TRBJ1-2; D uncertain. CDR3 length: 13 amino acids. Germline-derived CDR1 and CDR2 are SGDLS and YYNGEE. Between the trimmed V and J ends, which lost 3 bases and 4 bases, there was a span of 10 bases.

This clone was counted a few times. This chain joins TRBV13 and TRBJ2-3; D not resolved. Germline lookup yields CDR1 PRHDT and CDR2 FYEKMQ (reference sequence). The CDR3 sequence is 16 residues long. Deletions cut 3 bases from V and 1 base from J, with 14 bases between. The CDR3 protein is CASSFTPLERTDTQYF. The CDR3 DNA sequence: TGTGCCAGCAGCTTTACCCCGCTGGAACGCACAGATACGCAGTATTTT.

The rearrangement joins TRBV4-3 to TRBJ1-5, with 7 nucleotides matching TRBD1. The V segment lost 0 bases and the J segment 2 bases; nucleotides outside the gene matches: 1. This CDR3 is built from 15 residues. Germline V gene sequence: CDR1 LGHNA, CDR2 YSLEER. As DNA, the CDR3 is TGCGCCAGCAGCCAAGAAAGGGGGCGCAATCAGCCCCAGCATTTT. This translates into CASSQERGRNQPQHF.

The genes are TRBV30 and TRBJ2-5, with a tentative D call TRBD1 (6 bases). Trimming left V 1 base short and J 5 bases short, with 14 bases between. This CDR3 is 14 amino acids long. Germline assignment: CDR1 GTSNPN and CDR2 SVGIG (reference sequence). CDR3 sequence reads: CAWSAGQGSETQYF. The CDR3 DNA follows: TGTGCCTGGAGTGCCGGCCAGGGGAGCGAGACCCAGTACTTC.

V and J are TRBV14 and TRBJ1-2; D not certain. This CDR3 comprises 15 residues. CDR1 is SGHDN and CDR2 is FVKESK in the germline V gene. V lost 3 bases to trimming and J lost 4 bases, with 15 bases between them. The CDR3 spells CASSHETGLLYGYTF. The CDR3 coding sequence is TGTGCCAGCAGCCATGAAACGGGCTTACTCTATGGCTACACCTTC.

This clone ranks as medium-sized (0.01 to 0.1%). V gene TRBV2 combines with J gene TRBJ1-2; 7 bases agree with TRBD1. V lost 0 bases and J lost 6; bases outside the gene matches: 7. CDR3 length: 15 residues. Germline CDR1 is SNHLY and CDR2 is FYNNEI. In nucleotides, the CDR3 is TGTGCCAGCAGTGAAGCGTCAGGGGGGGGCGATGGCTACACCTTC. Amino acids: CASSEASGGGDGYTF.

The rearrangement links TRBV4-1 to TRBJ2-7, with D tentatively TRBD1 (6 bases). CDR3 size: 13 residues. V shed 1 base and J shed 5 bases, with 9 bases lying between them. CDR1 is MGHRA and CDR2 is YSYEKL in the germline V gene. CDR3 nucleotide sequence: TGCGCCAGCAGCCAAGCTACAGGGAACGAGCAGTACTTC. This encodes CASSQATGNEQYF.

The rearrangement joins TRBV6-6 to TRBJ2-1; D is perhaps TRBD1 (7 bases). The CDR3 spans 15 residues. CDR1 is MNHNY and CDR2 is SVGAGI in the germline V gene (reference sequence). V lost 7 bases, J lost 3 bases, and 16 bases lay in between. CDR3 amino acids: CASKEGRGLYNEQFF. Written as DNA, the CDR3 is TGTGCCAGCAAGGAGGGAAGGGGGCTCTACAATGAGCAGTTCTTC.

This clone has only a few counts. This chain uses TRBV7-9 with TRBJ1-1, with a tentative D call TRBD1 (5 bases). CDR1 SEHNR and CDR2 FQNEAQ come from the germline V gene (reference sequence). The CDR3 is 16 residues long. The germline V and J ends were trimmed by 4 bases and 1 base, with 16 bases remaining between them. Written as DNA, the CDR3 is TGTGCCAGCAGCTATAATACAGGCTTAAAGAACACTGAAGCTTTCTTT. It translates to CASSYNTGLKNTEAFF. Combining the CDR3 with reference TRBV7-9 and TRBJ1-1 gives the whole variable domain DTGVSQNPRHKITKRGQNVTFRCDPISEHNRLYWYRQTLGQGPEFLTYFQNEAQLEKSRLLSDRFSAERPKGSFSTLEIQRTEQGDSAMYLCASSYNTGLKNTEAFFGQGTRLTVV.